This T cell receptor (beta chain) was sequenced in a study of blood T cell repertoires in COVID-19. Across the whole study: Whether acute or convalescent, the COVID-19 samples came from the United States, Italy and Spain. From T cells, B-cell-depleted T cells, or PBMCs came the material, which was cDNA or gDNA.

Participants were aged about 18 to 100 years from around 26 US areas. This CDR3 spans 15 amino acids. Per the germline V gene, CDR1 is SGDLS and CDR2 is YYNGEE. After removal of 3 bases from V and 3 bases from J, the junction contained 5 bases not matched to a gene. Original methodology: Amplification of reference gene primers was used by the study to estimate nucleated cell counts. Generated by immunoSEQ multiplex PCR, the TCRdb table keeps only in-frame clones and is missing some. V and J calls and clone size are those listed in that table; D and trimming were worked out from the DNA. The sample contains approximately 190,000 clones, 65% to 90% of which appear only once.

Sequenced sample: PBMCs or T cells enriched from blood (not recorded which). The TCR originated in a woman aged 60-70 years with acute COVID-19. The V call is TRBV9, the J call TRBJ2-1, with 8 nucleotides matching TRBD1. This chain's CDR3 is CASSEGQVSYNEQFF. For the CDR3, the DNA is TGTGCCAGCAGCGAGGGACAGGTAAGCTACAATGAGCAGTTCTTC.